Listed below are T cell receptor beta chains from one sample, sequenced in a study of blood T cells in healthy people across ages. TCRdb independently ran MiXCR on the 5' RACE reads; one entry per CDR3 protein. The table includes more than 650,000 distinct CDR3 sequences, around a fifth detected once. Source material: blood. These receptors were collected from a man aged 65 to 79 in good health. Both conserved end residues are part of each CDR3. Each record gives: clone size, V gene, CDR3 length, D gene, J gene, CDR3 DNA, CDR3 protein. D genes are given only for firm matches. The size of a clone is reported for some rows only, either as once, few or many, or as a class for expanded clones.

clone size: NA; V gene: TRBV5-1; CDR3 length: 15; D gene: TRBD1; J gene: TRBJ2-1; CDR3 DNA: TGCGCCAGCAGCCCTGGGGACAGGCTGGGGAATGAGCAGTTCTTC; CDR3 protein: CASSPGDRLGNEQFF
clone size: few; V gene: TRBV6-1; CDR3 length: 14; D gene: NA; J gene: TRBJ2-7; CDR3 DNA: TGTGCCAGCAGGATGGGGACACCTCCCTACGAGCAGTACTTC; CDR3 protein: CASRMGTPPYEQYF
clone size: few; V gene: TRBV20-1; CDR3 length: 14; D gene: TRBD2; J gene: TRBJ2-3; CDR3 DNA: TGCAGTGCCACGAGCGGGATGGGTACAGATACGCAGTATTTT; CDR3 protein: CSATSGMGTDTQYF
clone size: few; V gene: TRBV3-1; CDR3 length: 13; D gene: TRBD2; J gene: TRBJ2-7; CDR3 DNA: TGTGCCAGCCGCGGGAGCGCTTTCTACGAGCAGTACTTC; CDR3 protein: CASRGSAFYEQYF
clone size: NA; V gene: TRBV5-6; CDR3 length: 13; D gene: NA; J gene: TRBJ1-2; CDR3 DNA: TGTGCCAGCAGCTTGGGGGGGGCTTCGAGCTACACCTTC; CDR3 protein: CASSLGGASSYTF
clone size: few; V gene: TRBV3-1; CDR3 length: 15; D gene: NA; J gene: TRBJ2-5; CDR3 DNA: TGTGCCAGCAGCCAAGATGCGTCCATCCGGGGGACCCAGTACTTC; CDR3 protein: CASSQDASIRGTQYF
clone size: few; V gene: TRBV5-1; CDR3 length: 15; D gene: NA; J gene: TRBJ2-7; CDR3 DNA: TGCGCCAGCAGCTTGAATAGACTAGACCCCTACGAGCAGTACTTC; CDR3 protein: CASSLNRLDPYEQYF
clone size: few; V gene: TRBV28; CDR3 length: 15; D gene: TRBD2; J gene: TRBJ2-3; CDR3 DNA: TGTGCCAGCAGCCGGTCAAGCGGGAGGATAGATACGCAGTATTTT; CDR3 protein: CASSRSSGRIDTQYF
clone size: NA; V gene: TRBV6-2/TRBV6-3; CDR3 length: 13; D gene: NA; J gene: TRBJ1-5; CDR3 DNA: TGTGCCAGCACCCCAGGGGCGGCTCAGCCCCAGCATTTT; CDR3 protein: CASTPGAAQPQHF
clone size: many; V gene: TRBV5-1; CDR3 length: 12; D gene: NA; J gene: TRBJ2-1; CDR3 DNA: TGCGCCAGCAGCTTGACCGTCTATGAGCAGTTCTTC; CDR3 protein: CASSLTVYEQFF
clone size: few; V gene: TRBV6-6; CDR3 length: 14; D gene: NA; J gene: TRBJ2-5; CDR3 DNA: TGTGCCAGCAGTCTGCTACAATTAGGAGAGACCCAGTACTTC; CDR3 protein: CASSLLQLGETQYF
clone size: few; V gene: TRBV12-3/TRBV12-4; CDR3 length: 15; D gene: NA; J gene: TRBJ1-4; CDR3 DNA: TGTGCCAGCAGTCCGAGGACAGTCTTTAATGAAAAACTGTTTTTT; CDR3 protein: CASSPRTVFNEKLFF
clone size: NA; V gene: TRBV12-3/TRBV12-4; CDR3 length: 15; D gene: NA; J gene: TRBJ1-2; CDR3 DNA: TGTGCCAGCAGTAATCCCCGGGACGCGGGTCAGGAGGGCACCTTC; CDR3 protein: CASSNPRDAGQEGTF
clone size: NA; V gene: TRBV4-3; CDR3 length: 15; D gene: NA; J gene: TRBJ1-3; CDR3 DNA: TGCGCCAGCAGCCCTGAATCTTTGGGGGGAAACACCATATATTTT; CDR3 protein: CASSPESLGGNTIYF
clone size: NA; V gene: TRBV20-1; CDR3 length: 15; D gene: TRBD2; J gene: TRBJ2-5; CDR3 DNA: TGCAGCGCTAGTAGCGGGAGGACCCCCCGGGAGACCCAGTACTTC; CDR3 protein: CSASSGRTPRETQYF
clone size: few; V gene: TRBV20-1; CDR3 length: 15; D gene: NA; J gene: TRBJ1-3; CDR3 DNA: TGCAGTGCTAGAACCGGTCTAAACTCTGGAAACACCATATATTTT; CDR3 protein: CSARTGLNSGNTIYF
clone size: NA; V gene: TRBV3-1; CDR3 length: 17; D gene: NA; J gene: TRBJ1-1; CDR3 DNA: TGTGCCAGCAGCCAAGACGGGGGGAATTTATTGAGAGATGAAGCTTTCTTT; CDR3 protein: CASSQDGGNLLRDEAFF
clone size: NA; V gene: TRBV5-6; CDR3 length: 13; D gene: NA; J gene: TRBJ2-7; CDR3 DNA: TGTGCCAGCAGCTTGCTGGCGGGGCACGAGCAGTACTTC; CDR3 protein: CASSLLAGHEQYF